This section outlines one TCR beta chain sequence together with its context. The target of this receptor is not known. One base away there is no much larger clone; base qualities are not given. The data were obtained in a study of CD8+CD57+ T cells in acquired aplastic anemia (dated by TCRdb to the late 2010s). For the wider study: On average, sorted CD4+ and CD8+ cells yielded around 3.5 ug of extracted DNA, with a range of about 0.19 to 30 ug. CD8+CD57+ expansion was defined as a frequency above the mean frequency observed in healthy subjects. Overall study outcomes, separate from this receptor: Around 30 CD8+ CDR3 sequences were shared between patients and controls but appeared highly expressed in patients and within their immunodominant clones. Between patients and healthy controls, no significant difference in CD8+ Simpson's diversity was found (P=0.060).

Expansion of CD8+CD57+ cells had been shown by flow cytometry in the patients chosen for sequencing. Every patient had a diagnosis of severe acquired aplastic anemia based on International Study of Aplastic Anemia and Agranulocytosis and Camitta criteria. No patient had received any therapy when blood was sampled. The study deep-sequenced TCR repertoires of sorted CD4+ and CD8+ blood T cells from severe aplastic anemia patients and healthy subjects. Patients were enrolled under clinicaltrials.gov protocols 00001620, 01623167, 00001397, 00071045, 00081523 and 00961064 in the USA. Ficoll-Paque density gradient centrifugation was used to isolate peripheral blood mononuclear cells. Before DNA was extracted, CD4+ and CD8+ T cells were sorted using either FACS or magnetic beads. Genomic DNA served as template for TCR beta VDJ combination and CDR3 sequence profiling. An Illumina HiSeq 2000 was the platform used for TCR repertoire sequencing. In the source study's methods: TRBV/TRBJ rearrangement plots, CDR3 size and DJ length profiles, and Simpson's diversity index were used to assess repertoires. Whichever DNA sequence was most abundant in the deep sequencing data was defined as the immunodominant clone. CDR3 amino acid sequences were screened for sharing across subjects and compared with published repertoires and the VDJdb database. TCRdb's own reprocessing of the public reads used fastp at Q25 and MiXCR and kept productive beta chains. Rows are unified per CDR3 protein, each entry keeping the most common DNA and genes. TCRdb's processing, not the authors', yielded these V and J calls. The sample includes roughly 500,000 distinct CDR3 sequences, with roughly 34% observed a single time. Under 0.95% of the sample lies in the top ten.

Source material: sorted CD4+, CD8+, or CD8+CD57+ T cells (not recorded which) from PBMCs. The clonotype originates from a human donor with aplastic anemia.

In nucleotide form, the sequence is TGTGCCAGCAGCCAAGAGGAGGGAACTAATGAAAAACTGTTTTTT. It codes for CASSQEEGTNEKLFF. The rearrangement joined TRBV4-2 to TRBJ1-4, with no confidently assigned D gene. In the germline V gene, CDR1 corresponds to LGHNA and CDR2 to YNFKEQ. V gives up 0 bases and J gives up 1 base, and the segment between their germline ends measures 6 bases. The CDR3 starts with the cysteine, ends with the phenylalanine, and has 15 residues. The CDR3 DNA has 45 bases and is translated from base 1.